This T cell receptor (beta chain) derives from a study of cytomegalovirus exposure and HLA in healthy donors. This clone has just one count. Between the trimmed V and J ends, which lost 2 bases and 4 bases, there was a span of 20 bases. The CDR3 sequence is 17 residues long. CDR1 ENHRY and CDR2 SYGVKD come from the germline V gene. Separation from the roughly 700-subject first cohort characterized the roughly 130-subject validation cohort, to which the donors belonged. Method: immunoSEQ multiplex PCR; TCRdb's copy keeps in-frame clones and lacks some. This sample has over 200,000 clones, with roughly 83% found just once.

V and J are TRBV10-3 and TRBJ1-2, with D perhaps TRBD1 (5 bases). The TCR was taken from a woman aged 25 to 45 in good health and CMV-seropositive. What was sequenced was PBMCs. CDR3 amino acids: CAISETGSGGPLYGYTF. DNA for the CDR3: TGTGCCATCAGTGAGACGGGGTCGGGGGGACCCCTCTATGGCTACACCTTC.